The entry below gives a single T cell receptor (beta chain) sequence along with its context. Its antigen is as yet unknown. This record belongs to a study of PD-1 blockade in classical Hodgkin lymphoma. Study background: Each patient was given nivolumab 3 mg/kg through a vein every 2 weeks. Regarding the study as a whole: Causes of the repertoire differences remain undefined, possibly disease activity or prior therapy. Healthy donors were reported to have higher baseline TCR diversity than newly diagnosed patients. Complete responders' baseline diversity resembled that of newly diagnosed patients.

This CDR3 has 15 residues. V was pared by 0 bases and J by 7 bases, with 14 bases between. Germline assignment: CDR1 SGDLS and CDR2 YYNGEE. Generated by immunoSEQ multiplex PCR, the TCRdb table keeps only in-frame clones and is missing some. The data contain 40,000 to 45,000 clones, roughly 78% of them singletons. Every one of the patients relapsed after autologous stem cell transplantation (brentuximab vedotin exposure was variable). Material: peripheral blood mononuclear cells (PBMCs), obtained at baseline. The chain combines TRBV9 with TRBJ2-1, with D perhaps matching TRBD1 or TRBD2 (6 bases each). The sequence was obtained from a human donor with classical Hodgkin lymphoma. The CDR3 DNA sequence: TGTGCCAGCAGCGTAGAGGACGGGGGCCGAAATGAGCAGTTCTTC. Its translation is CASSVEDGGRNEQFF.